This T cell receptor (beta chain) was sequenced for a study of T cell responses to AZD1222 COVID-19 vaccine. As regards this clone: Its specificity is unknown.

Findings and limits, study-wide: Clonal diversity was possibly underestimated; the donors were predominantly white British and more often female. Increases in Spike-specific TCR breadth and depth were seen after two AZD1222 doses.

Here immunoSEQ multiplex PCR was the method, and the copy in TCRdb shows in-frame clones only, minus some. Of 160,000 or so clones listed, roughly 88% are singletons. With 8 bases removed from V and 0 bases from J, the gap between germline ends came to 13 bases. The CDR3 contains 14 residues. Germline values: CDR1 SNHLY, CDR2 FYNNEI. The chain employs TRBV2 and TRBJ2-5; D gene unclear. The receptor comes from an adult who received the AZD1222 COVID-19 vaccine. Sequences were derived from peripheral blood, sampled 28 days after the second AZD1222 dose. This CDR3 reads CASGARDNQETQYF. Here the CDR3 DNA reads TGTGCCAGCGGTGCCAGAGACAACCAAGAGACCCAGTACTTC.